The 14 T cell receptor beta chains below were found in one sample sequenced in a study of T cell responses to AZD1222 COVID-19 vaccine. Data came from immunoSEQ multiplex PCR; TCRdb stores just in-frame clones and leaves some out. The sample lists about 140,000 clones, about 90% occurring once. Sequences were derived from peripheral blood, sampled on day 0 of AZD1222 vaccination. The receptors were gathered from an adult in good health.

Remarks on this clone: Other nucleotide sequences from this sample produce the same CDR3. CDR3 loop: CSARLRETQYF. In DNA form, the CDR3 reads TGCAGTGCTAGATTAAGAGAGACCCAGTACTTC. The chain employs TRBV20-1 and TRBJ2-5; no clear D. Germline V lookup: CDR1 DFQATT, CDR2 SNEGSKA (reference sequence). The V gene lost 2 bases and the J gene lost 4 bases, with 5 bases spanning the gap. CDR3 length equals 11 residues.

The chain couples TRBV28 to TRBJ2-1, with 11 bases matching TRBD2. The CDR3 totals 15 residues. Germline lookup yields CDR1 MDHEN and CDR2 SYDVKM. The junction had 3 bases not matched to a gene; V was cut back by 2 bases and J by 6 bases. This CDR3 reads CASSLLTSGGNEQFF. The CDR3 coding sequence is TGTGCCAGCAGTTTACTAACTAGCGGGGGCAATGAGCAGTTCTTC.

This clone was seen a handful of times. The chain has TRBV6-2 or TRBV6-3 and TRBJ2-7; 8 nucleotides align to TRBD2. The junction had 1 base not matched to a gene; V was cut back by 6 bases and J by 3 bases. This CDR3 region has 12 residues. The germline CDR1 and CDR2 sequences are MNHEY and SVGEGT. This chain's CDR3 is CASSSGGYEQYF. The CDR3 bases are TGTGCCAGCAGCAGCGGGGGCTACGAGCAGTACTTC.

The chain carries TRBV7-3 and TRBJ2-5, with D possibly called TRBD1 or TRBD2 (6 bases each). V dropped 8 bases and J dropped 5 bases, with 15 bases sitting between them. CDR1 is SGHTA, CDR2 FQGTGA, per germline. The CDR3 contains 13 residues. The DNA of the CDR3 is TGTGCCAGCGCTAGGGGGGTGAGGGAGACCCAGTACTTC. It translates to CASARGVRETQYF.

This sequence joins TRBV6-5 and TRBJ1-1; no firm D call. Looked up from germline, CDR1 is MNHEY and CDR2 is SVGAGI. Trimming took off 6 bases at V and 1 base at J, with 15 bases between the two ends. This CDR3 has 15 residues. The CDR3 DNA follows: TGTGCCAGCAGCCCCCAGGATAGGTCGAACACTGAAGCTTTCTTT. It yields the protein CASSPQDRSNTEAFF.

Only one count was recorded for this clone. Here the CDR3 DNA reads TGTGCCAGCAGTCGTCCGACGGGGAATGAAAAACTGTTTTTT. It specifies CASSRPTGNEKLFF. The gene calls are TRBV28 and TRBJ1-4; D remains ambiguous. The CDR3 contains 14 residues. Trimming cost V 5 bases and J 5 bases, with 12 bases left between them. Germline CDR1 reads MDHEN; CDR2 reads SYDVKM.

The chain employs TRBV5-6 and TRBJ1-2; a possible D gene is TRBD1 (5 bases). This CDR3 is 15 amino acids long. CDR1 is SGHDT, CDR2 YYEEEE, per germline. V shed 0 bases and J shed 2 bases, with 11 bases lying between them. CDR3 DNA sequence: TGTGCCAGCAGCTTGGAGGGGTTGGCCAACTATGGCTACACCTTC. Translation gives CASSLEGLANYGYTF. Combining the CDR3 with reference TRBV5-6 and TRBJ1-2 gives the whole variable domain DAGVTQSPTHLIKTRGQQVTLRCSPKSGHDTVSWYQQALGQGPQFIFQYYEEEERQRGNFPDRFSGHQFPNYSSELNVNALLLGDSALYLCASSLEGLANYGYTFGSGTRLTVV.

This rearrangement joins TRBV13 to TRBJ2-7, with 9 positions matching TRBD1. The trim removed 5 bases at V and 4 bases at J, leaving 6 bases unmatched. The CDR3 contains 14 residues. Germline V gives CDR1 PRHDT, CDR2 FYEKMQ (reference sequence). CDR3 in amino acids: CASSPDRGRYEQYF. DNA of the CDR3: TGTGCCAGCAGCCCGGACAGGGGACGGTACGAGCAGTACTTC.

CDR3 in DNA: TGCAGCGCCAAGTGGGGGGCCGGGGGCGAGCAGTACTTC. Translated: CSAKWGAGGEQYF. The chain is built from TRBV29-1 and TRBJ2-7, with D perhaps assigned TRBD1 or TRBD2 (6 bases each). This CDR3 is 13 amino acids long. CDR1 is SQVTM, CDR2 ANQGSEA, per germline. V lost 7 bases to trimming and J lost 6 bases, with 19 bases between them.

This CDR3 reads CASSGGRGYEQYF. The CDR3 bases are TGTGCCAGCAGTGGGGGAAGGGGCTACGAGCAGTACTTC. V is TRBV2 and J is TRBJ2-7; a possible D gene is TRBD1 (5 bases). The CDR3 has 13 amino acids. CDR1 is SNHLY and CDR2 is FYNNEI in the germline V gene. Trimming shortened V by 4 bases and J by 3 bases, and 10 bases separated the two germline ends.

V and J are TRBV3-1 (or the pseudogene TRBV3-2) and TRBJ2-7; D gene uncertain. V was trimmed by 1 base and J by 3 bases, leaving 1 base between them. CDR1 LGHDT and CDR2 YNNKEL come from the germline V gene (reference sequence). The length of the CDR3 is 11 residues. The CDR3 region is CASSQVYEQYF. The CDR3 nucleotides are TGTGCCAGCAGCCAAGTCTACGAGCAGTACTTC.

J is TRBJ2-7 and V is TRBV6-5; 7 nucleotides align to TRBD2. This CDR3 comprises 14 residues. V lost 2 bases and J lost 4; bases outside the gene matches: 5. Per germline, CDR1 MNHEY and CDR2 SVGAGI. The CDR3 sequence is CASSYGGSGYEQYF. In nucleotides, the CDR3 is TGTGCCAGCAGTTACGGCGGGAGCGGATACGAGCAGTACTTC.

As DNA, the CDR3 is TGTGCCAGCAGTTTTGTGTCCTCGGGACCGCTGAGCTCCTACAATGAGCAGTTCTTC. Residues: CASSFVSSGPLSSYNEQFF. The J gene is TRBJ2-1, the V gene TRBV2; D possibly matches TRBD1 or TRBD2 (5 bases each). Trimming cost V 5 bases and J 0 bases, with 23 bases left between them. This CDR3 has 19 residues. CDR1 is SNHLY, CDR2 FYNNEI, per germline.

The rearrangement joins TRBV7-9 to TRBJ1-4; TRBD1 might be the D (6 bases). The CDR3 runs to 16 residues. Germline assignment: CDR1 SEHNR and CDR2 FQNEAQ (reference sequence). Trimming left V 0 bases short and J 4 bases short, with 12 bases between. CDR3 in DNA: TGTGCCAGCAGCTTAGCTGAGGACAGCCTTAATGAAAAACTGTTTTTT. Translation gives CASSLAEDSLNEKLFF.